Below, 2 T cell receptor beta chains from the same sample are listed, as sequenced in a study of beta chain features in type 1 diabetes. Whole-study results and caveats: There was a moderate but significant shortening of TCRB CDR3s in all four CD4+ subsets of Type 1 diabetes patients.

cDNA synthesis used the whole RNA isolate, giving expressed TCRB sequences. Clones were sequenced by immunoSEQ multiplex PCR, and TCRdb holds only the in-frame ones, with some missing. The repertoire holds a few hundred thousand clones, with approximately 15% as singletons. These TCRs' antigens remain unknown. The specimen was naive CD4+ T cells from blood. The receptors come from a man younger than 40 with type 1 diabetes.

V gene TRBV4-1 combines with J gene TRBJ2-5; TRBD2 matches at 12 bases. This CDR3 region has 15 residues. Germline CDR1 is MGHRA and CDR2 is YSYEKL. Trimming cost V 4 bases and J 5 bases; bases outside gene matches: 5. CDR3 amino acids: CASSLLGTSGETQYF. The DNA of the CDR3 is TGCGCCAGCAGCCTTCTTGGGACTAGCGGGGAGACCCAGTACTTC.

The J gene is TRBJ2-7, the V gene TRBV18; D might be TRBD1 (6 bases). The germline gives CDR1 KGHSH, CDR2 LQKENI. This CDR3 contains 16 residues. Between the trimmed V and J ends, which lost 3 bases and 0 bases, there was a span of 15 bases. DNA for the CDR3: TGTGCCAGCTCACCTTCCGGGCAGGGGAGCTCCTACGAGCAGTACTTC. Translation: CASSPSGQGSSYEQYF.